A selection of T cell receptor beta chains follows, all from one sample in a study of blood T cells in healthy people across ages. MiXCR, applied by TCRdb to the 5' RACE reads, yields one record per CDR3 protein. The profile covers some 1.5 million distinct CDR3 sequences, with 25% to 30% appearing a single time and about 8% taken by the ten largest. The sample taken for sequencing was blood. The receptors derive from a woman in her thirties in good health. CDR3s leave out the opening cysteine and the closing phenylalanine or tryptophan. The order of the fields is D gene, V gene, J gene, CDR3 protein. D genes are given only for firm matches.

.,TRBV28,TRBJ1-6,ASSLSPPNSPLH
.,TRBV2,TRBJ2-1,ASSVGRLFYNEQF
TRBD1,TRBV12-3/TRBV12-4,TRBJ2-5,ATRTGGRLERY
TRBD2,TRBV9,TRBJ2-3,ASSLGSGTPSDTQY
TRBD1,TRBV5-1,TRBJ1-5,ASSLTGGAGSQPQH
.,TRBV7-2,TRBJ2-1,ASSTEGNEQF
.,TRBV20-1,TRBJ1-2,SAQDGGYT
.,TRBV29-1,TRBJ2-7,SVVGARVERYEQY
.,TRBV2,TRBJ2-6,ANSPGRASSGANVRT
TRBD1,TRBV27,TRBJ2-7,AGSSTGGSYEQY
.,TRBV25-1,TRBJ2-3,ASSEFRASPDTQY
TRBD1,TRBV5-1,TRBJ1-2,ARGPEQGAHGYT
.,TRBV11-2,TRBJ2-1,ASSPRRNNEQF
TRBD2,TRBV4-1,TRBJ2-1,ASSQQLAGGRF
.,TRBV11-2,TRBJ1-3,ASSLTPRSGNTIY
TRBD1,TRBV20-1,TRBJ1-2,SAPQGGYGYT
TRBD1,TRBV14,TRBJ2-3,ASSQETGTATDTQY
TRBD1,TRBV4-2,TRBJ2-7,ASSQEWTGVGEQY
TRBD2,TRBV28,TRBJ2-3,ASMSAGADTQY
.,TRBV20-1,TRBJ2-3,SATVPGACTDTQY
.,TRBV28,TRBJ2-7,ASRNSDSGSYEQY
.,TRBV7-2,TRBJ2-3,ASSPSLRGTDTQY
TRBD2,TRBV6-2/TRBV6-3,TRBJ2-7,ATLSGRAYEQY
TRBD1,TRBV4-1,TRBJ2-2,ASSQGEGTGSTGELF
.,TRBV20-1,TRBJ1-2,SAGTGLSGYT